This T cell receptor beta chain comes out of a study of response to subunit inactivated influenza vaccine. This clonotype was picked up a small number of times. The antigen is undetermined. The ends were cut back, 2 bases at V and 0 bases at J, with 11 bases in the middle. From germline, CDR1 is ENHRY and CDR2 SYGVKD. The CDR3 consists of 16 residues. Regarding the study as a whole: The authors proposed limited new T cell recruitment per seasonal influenza vaccination.

TCRdb fed the RT-PCR reads into MiXCR, producing one record per CDR3 protein. In the table there are about 300,000 distinct CDR3 sequences, 20% to 25% of which are singletons. The TCR sequence derives from a man aged 50 to 69 who received an inactivated influenza vaccine. The chain recombines TRBV10-3 with TRBJ1-3, with TRBD1 as a possible D gene (5 bases). The sample was PBMCs from blood, taken about 20 months after vaccination. DNA for the CDR3: TGTGCCATCAGTGAGCCCGGGGCAGGCTCTGGAAACACCATATATTTT. Its translation is CAISEPGAGSGNTIYF.